These T cell receptor beta chains were read from a single sample in a study of shared clonotypes between healthy human individuals. Generated by immunoSEQ multiplex PCR, the TCRdb table keeps only in-frame clones and is missing some. Of 950,000 to 1,100,000 clones listed, approximately 72% are singletons. The sequencing sample was made of memory CD4+ T cells sorted from blood. These TCRs come from a young man in good health. The CDR3 runs from the conserved cysteine through the conserved F or W. A D gene is named only where the DNA matches it firmly. Clone size is shown for a subset of rows, as once, few, many or a class of expanded clone.

d_call	v_call	clone_size	j_call	cdr3_aa	cdr3_nt
TRBD1	TRBV7-9	-	TRBJ1-5	CASSIDRGWGDSNQPQHF	TGTGCCAGCAGCATCGACAGGGGATGGGGGGATAGCAATCAGCCCCAGCATTTT
TRBD1	TRBV7-8	-	TRBJ1-1	CASSFGQGRGTEAFF	TGTGCCAGCAGCTTCGGACAGGGCCGAGGGACTGAAGCTTTCTTT
TRBD1	TRBV5-8	-	TRBJ1-1	CASSLGDRGRTEAFF	TGTGCCAGCAGCTTGGGGGACAGGGGGCGAACTGAAGCTTTCTTT
TRBD2	TRBV19	-	TRBJ2-7	CASSKTSGGPYEQYF	TGTGCCAGTAGTAAGACTAGCGGGGGGCCCTACGAGCAGTACTTC
-	TRBV7-2	-	TRBJ2-7	CASRSPSGYLGEQYF	TGTGCCAGCAGATCCCCAAGCGGATACTTGGGAGAGCAGTACTTC
-	TRBV6-1	-	TRBJ1-2	CASNPLGQGIDGYTF	TGTGCCAGCAACCCACTGGGGCAGGGGATCGATGGCTACACCTTC
-	TRBV30	-	TRBJ2-5	CAWRAGRETQYF	TGTGCCTGGAGGGCGGGTAGGGAGACCCAGTACTTC
-	TRBV6-1	-	TRBJ1-5	CASSETFDQPQHF	TGTGCCAGCAGCGAAACTTTCGATCAGCCCCAGCATTTT
-	TRBV5-1	-	TRBJ2-3	CASSLGAFTDTQYF	TGCGCCAGCAGCTTGGGTGCCTTCACAGATACGCAGTATTTT
-	TRBV10-1	-	TRBJ2-7	CASSVGPLGEQYF	TGCGCCAGCAGTGTTGGCCCCCTGGGCGAGCAGTACTTC
TRBD2	TRBV5-6	-	TRBJ2-1	CASSLGLAGGNEQFF	TGTGCCAGCAGCTTAGGACTAGCGGGAGGAAATGAGCAGTTCTTC
-	TRBV2	-	TRBJ2-1	CASSDSFYNEQFF	TGTGCCAGCAGTGACAGCTTTTACAATGAGCAGTTCTTC
-	TRBV9	few	TRBJ2-2	CASSVPANTGELFF	TGTGCCAGCAGCGTGCCCGCGAACACCGGGGAGCTGTTTTTT
TRBD1	TRBV5-6	few	TRBJ2-7	CASSLDGQGIPYEQYF	TGTGCCAGCAGCTTGGATGGACAGGGAATCCCCTACGAGCAGTACTTC
-	TRBV25-1	-	TRBJ2-7	CASSAKAASYPYEQYF	TGTGCCAGCAGTGCGAAGGCGGCCTCTTACCCCTACGAGCAGTACTTC
TRBD2	TRBV7-3	-	TRBJ2-3	CASSFSSGGSTDTQYF	TGTGCCAGCAGCTTTTCTAGCGGGGGTAGCACAGATACGCAGTATTTT
-	TRBV20-1	few	TRBJ2-1	CSASPGNEQFF	TGCAGTGCTAGTCCCGGGAATGAGCAGTTCTTC
-	TRBV6-5	-	TRBJ2-5	CATRRSATRGETQYF	TGTGCCACCCGGCGTTCCGCGACGAGGGGGGAGACCCAGTACTTC
TRBD2	TRBV29-1	-	TRBJ2-3	CSVGTSGASTDTQYF	TGCAGCGTTGGGACTAGCGGGGCGAGCACAGATACGCAGTATTTT
TRBD1	TRBV28	few	TRBJ2-4	CASSLGTGGESKNIQYF	TGTGCCAGCAGTTTGGGGACAGGGGGCGAGAGTAAAAACATTCAGTACTTC
-	TRBV5-1	few	TRBJ2-2	CASTEGFGTGELFF	TGCGCCAGCACCGAGGGGTTCGGGACCGGGGAGCTGTTTTTT
TRBD1	TRBV6-6	few	TRBJ1-6	CASLSGQPSHNSPLHF	TGTGCCAGCCTCTCGGGACAGCCGTCCCATAATTCACCCCTCCACTTT
TRBD2	TRBV7-2	-	TRBJ2-5	CASSSPGLAKTQYF	TGTGCCAGCAGCTCCCCGGGACTAGCAAAGACCCAGTACTTC
TRBD2	TRBV6-5	-	TRBJ2-1	CASSYSLAGALNEQFF	TGTGCCAGCAGTTACTCTCTAGCGGGAGCCCTCAATGAGCAGTTCTTC
TRBD2	TRBV2	-	TRBJ2-1	CASSRGGGEQFF	TGTGCCAGCAGTCGGGGGGGCGGTGAGCAGTTCTTC